This TCR beta chain stems from a study of human T cells and chemical hapten exposure (dated by TCRdb to about 2021). Notes on the research overall: For sensitization, 2% DPC in acetone was applied to an approximately 2 cm by approximately 2 cm area of upper inner arm skin. Weekly therapeutic DPC doses were additionally applied to the scalp of patients throughout the roughly 22-week study period. Patch tests used Finn chambers with 0.01% DPC on the upper back, scored after 6 days by International Contact Dermatitis Research Group standards. The mostly female patient cohort included alopecia areata with under or over 50% scalp involvement, alopecia totalis and alopecia universalis. Libraries were pooled for sequencing, and per-sample TCR yields varied mainly because of small differences in library volumes within the pool. This study followed changes in the peripheral blood TCR repertoire in vivo during primary and secondary sensitization of alopecia patients to the hapten diphenylcyclopropenone (DPC). Blood samples were taken from patients before sensitization (week 0) and then at 2, 6 and about 24 weeks after DPC sensitization. About 30 alopecia patients provided blood for TCR sequencing at one to four time points (pre-sensitization, 2, 6 and 24 weeks). On the study overall, not on this receptor specifically: DPC sensitization did not change how many TCRs were above 1 in 1000 frequency, and no evidence was found of alterations in global repertoire structure. The number of PT1 expanded TCRs positively correlated with patch test score, significant at thresholds 8, 16 and 32 but not 4. Compared with pre-sensitization or healthy control sets, expanded TCRs formed significantly more large CDR3 similarity clusters, which is consistent with antigen-driven responses. All patients had alopecia, a presumed autoimmune disease, so their immune response might differ from that of healthy individuals. After repeated subsampling, changes were observed in the strength of the expansion versus patch-test correlation and in the threshold at which the correlation became significant.

The method was RACE. Sequencing relied on a NextSeq 500. During library preparation, unique molecular identifiers were attached to individual cDNA molecules so that TCRs could be counted in a quantitative, reproducible way. For every blood RNA sample, sequencing covered both the TCR alpha and TCR beta chains. Regarding the original processing steps: The median number of TCRs per sample was roughly 94,000, ranging from about 20,000 to 750,000. The Decombinator software suite was used to annotate the V, J and CDR3 of the TCR reads. For PS versus PT1 abundance plots, all samples were subsampled to the same number of TCRs (28,000). Expanded TCRs were defined as absent before sensitization and observed at least eight times at the 2-week time point. TCRdb reran the public reads through fastp at Q25 and MiXCR, keeping productive beta chains. Rows with a matching CDR3 protein are joined into one entry that keeps the most common DNA and genes. The V and J calls follow TCRdb's processing rather than the paper's. The sample table contains some 170,000 distinct CDR3 sequences; only one count was recorded for 20% to 25% of them. Of the sample, about 7% is held by the ten largest clones.

Turning to this clonotype: No antigen is known for it. One base away there is no much larger clone; base qualities are not given.

The sample's time point label, decoded: patch test 1, 2 weeks after DPC sensitization. This specimen's treatment or condition label, per the study, means: therapeutic diphenylcyclopropenone sensitization with weekly scalp DPC. At each patch-test visit, blood was drawn before the patch test was applied. To be eligible, patients had to be aged 18 to 70, diagnosed with alopecia and judged suitable for DPC therapy, while pregnant patients were excluded. Total RNA was extracted from unfractionated whole blood that had been collected in Tempus Blood RNA tubes. Including the terminal cysteine and phenylalanine, the CDR3 comprises 15 residues. The read is trimmed to its CDR3 DNA, 45 bases read in frame from base 1. Clipping removes 4 bases from V and 7 bases from J, with 6 as the unmatched junction base count. Based on the germline V gene, the CDR1 and CDR2 sequences are MNHEY and SVGAGI.

The source is a woman aged 50 to 65 with alopecia areata. Some clones in this sample may be carry-over from other donors' samples. The V gene is TRBV6-5 and the J gene is TRBJ1-6, with TRBD1 identical over 8 junction bases. The sequenced sample was whole blood, obtained in connection with sensitization to the hapten diphenylcyclopropenone (DPC). The nucleotides are TGTGCCAGCAGTTCTCCGGGACAGGTGAATTCACCCCTCCACTTT. Translated, this is CASSSPGQVNSPLHF.